This TCR beta chain derives from a study of T cell clones after liver transplantation. This CDR3 spans 14 amino acids. Per the germline V gene, CDR1 is SEHNR and CDR2 is FQNEAQ (reference sequence). The V end lost 5 bases, the J end lost 3 bases, and 13 bases lay between the germline ends. This clone occurred once. The assay was immunoSEQ multiplex PCR, and TCRdb's table has in-frame clones only and misses some. This repertoire shows about 120,000 clones, approximately 90% found once; its top ten account for 0.83%. The chain uses TRBV7-9 and TRBJ2-5; D is ambiguous. The TCR comes from a human patient who received a liver transplant. Some T cells may trace back to the graft donor. Sample: CD4+ T cells from blood, taken 12 months after liver transplant. In nucleotides, the CDR3 is TGTGCCAGCAGCCCACCTTCCACGGAAGAGACCCAGTACTTC. Translated, it gives CASSPPSTEETQYF.